Below are 12 T cell receptor beta chains sequenced from a single sample in a study of blood T cell repertoires in COVID-19. Using immunoSEQ multiplex PCR, the repertoire was profiled, and TCRdb retains in-frame clones only, with some absent. The table has 190,000 or so clones, around 88% seen once. Sequenced input: peripheral blood. All receptors come from a woman aged 25 to 39 with acute or convalescent COVID-19.

This clone was observed a handful of times. This chain links TRBV27 with TRBJ1-5; D gene uncertain. The CDR3 spans 13 residues. Trimming stripped 0 bases from V and 5 bases from J, with 5 bases between. Germline V gives CDR1 MNHEY, CDR2 SMNVEV (reference sequence). In DNA, the CDR3 is TGTGCCAGCAGTTTATCCCTGTATCAGCCCCAGCATTTT. Translating it yields CASSLSLYQPQHF.

This chain joins TRBV7-2 and TRBJ2-7; D may be TRBD2 (6 bases). From germline, CDR1 is SGHTA and CDR2 FQGNSA. The V end was cut by 6 bases, the J end by 1 base, with 7 bases between. The CDR3 runs to 12 residues. CDR3 in DNA: TGTGCCAGCAGAGGACTATCCTACGAGCAGTACTTC. Encoded protein: CASRGLSYEQYF.

V is TRBV7-6 and J is TRBJ2-7, with 7 bases fitting TRBD1. The germline gives CDR1 SGHVS, CDR2 FNYEAQ. This CDR3 spans 16 amino acids. Trimming removed 5 bases from V and 6 bases from J; junction bases left unmatched: 16. The CDR3 region has the DNA TGTGCCAGCAGCCTACGTACCCGGGACAGTTTCTTCGAGCAGTACTTC. Protein sequence: CASSLRTRDSFFEQYF.

The V gene is TRBV28, the J gene TRBJ2-2; 13 bases line up with TRBD2. Trimming at V came to 6 bases and at J to 4 bases, leaving 5 bases not matched to a gene. The CDR3 loop spans 16 amino acids. Germline V CDR1 and CDR2: MDHEN, SYDVKM. The CDR3 region is CASSPGLAGATGELFF. For the CDR3, the DNA is TGTGCCAGCAGCCCCGGACTAGCGGGAGCCACCGGGGAGCTGTTTTTT.

J is TRBJ2-4 and V is TRBV6-5; maybe TRBD2 (6 bases). The CDR3 has 14 amino acids. The germline V gene encodes CDR1 MNHEY and CDR2 SVGAGI. V lost 2 bases to trimming and J lost 5 bases, with 10 bases between them. The CDR3 DNA reads TGTGCCAGCAGTTACGCGCGGGACCAAAACATTCAGTACTTC. Its translation is CASSYARDQNIQYF.

The table lists this clone with many counts. The rearrangement links TRBV29-1 to TRBJ2-7; the match to TRBD2 covers 9 bases. V dropped 1 base and J dropped 0; count of bases not matched to a gene: 7. Germline V gives CDR1 SQVTM, CDR2 ANQGSEA. CDR3 length equals 16 residues. CDR3 sequence: CSVEGLLAGSSYEQYF. CDR3 DNA: TGCAGCGTTGAAGGTCTGCTAGCGGGAAGCTCCTACGAGCAGTACTTC.

The chain combines TRBV28 with TRBJ2-7; the match to TRBD1 covers 7 bases. The CDR3 has 12 amino acids. Looked up from germline, CDR1 is MDHEN and CDR2 is SYDVKM. The V segment lost 9 bases and the J segment 4 bases; nucleotides outside the gene matches: 6. The chain's CDR3 is CASRQGPYEQYF. As DNA, the CDR3 is TGTGCCAGTCGACAGGGCCCATACGAGCAGTACTTC.

The chain recombines TRBV24-1 with TRBJ2-3, with D possibly matching TRBD1 (6 bases). V lost 3 bases and J 2 bases, leaving 14 bases between the germline ends. This CDR3 is 16 amino acids long. The germline CDR1 and CDR2 sequences are KGHDR and SFDVKD. The CDR3 DNA sequence: TGTGCCACCAGTGATACCCAGGGGCCCCCCACAGATACGCAGTATTTT. Translated, it gives CATSDTQGPPTDTQYF.

This chain connects TRBV29-1 to TRBJ1-2; TRBD1 is a possible D gene (6 bases). The germline V gene encodes CDR1 SQVTM and CDR2 ANQGSEA. The V end lost 4 bases, the J end lost 6 bases, and 12 bases lay between the germline ends. The CDR3 contains 12 residues. CDR3 in amino acids: CSVGGGGDGYTF. The CDR3 region has the DNA TGCAGCGTTGGAGGGGGAGGGGATGGCTACACCTTC.

The chain couples TRBV5-1 to TRBJ1-1, with 10 bases that match TRBD1. Losses at the gene ends were 4 bases for V and 3 bases for J; bases not matched to a gene: 3. The CDR3 runs 14 residues. In germline, CDR1 is SGHRS, CDR2 YFSETQ. CDR3 nucleotides: TGCGCCAGCAGCCCCGGGACAGGGGACACTGAAGCTTTCTTT. This gives the protein CASSPGTGDTEAFF.

This chain connects TRBV6-5 to TRBJ2-3; D possibly corresponds to TRBD2 (5 bases). This CDR3 contains 14 residues. Trimming removed 6 bases at V and 2 bases at J, with 12 bases between. The germline gives CDR1 MNHEY, CDR2 SVGAGI. In DNA form, the CDR3 reads TGTGCCAGCAGACGTGGACTCGCCACAGATACGCAGTATTTT. Translated: CASRRGLATDTQYF.

The V and J genes are TRBV11-3 and TRBJ2-6; D gene ambiguous. Germline CDR1 is SGHNT and CDR2 is YENEEA. The V and J ends lost 1 base and 0 bases respectively, with 7 bases between them. The CDR3 has 16 residues. The CDR3 coding sequence is TGTGCCAGCAGCTTAGCTTTTCTCTCTGGGGCCAACGTCCTGACTTTC. Residues: CASSLAFLSGANVLTF.